This T cell receptor (beta chain) was captured in a study of CD8 T cells in ankylosing spondylitis. TCRdb analysed the 5' RACE reads with MiXCR anew, one entry per CDR3 protein. The repertoire consists of around 770,000 distinct CDR3 sequences, with 10% to 15% occurring once and the leading ten covering 0.51%. Study results and limitations: Ankylosing spondylitis blood appeared to be characterized by a TCR beta motif of about eight highly homologous variants. According to the report, clones linked to the disease were significantly enriched in matched synovial fluid samples taken from ankylosing spondylitis patients.

This clonotype has only a few counts. Its antigen is unidentified. The clonotype originates from a male donor with ankylosing spondylitis. Sequencing was carried out using blood, either unsorted or a sorted T cell fraction (not recorded which).

Here the CDR3 DNA reads TGTGCCAGCAGCTCGTCTCCAGGGTGGGGGCAGCCCCAGCATTTT. As protein: CASSSSPGWGQPQHF. The rearrangement uses TRBV7-8 and TRBJ1-5, with TRBD1 as a possible D gene (5 bases). Germline values: CDR1 SGHVS, CDR2 FQNEAQ. The V end lost 4 bases, the J end lost 7 bases, and 17 bases lay between the germline ends. The CDR3 spans 15 residues.